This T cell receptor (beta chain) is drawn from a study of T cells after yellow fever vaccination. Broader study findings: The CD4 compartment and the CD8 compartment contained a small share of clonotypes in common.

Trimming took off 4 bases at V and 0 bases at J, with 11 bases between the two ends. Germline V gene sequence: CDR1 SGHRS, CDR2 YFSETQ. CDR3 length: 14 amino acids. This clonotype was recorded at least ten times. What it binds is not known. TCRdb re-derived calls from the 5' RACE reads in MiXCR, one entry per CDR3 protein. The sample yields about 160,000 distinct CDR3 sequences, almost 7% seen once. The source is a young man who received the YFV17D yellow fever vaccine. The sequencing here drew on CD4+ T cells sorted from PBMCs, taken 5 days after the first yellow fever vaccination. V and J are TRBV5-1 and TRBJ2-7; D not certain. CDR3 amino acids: CASSPQVSSYEQYF. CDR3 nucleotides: TGCGCCAGCAGCCCTCAGGTGAGCTCCTACGAGCAGTACTTC.